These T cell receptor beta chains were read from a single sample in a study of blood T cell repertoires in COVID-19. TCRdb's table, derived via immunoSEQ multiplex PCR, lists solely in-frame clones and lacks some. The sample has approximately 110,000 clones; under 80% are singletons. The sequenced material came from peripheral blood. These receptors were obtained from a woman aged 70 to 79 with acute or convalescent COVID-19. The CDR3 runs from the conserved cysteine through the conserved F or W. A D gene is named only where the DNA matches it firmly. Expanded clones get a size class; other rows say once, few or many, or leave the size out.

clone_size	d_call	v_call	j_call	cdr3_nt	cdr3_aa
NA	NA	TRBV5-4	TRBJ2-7	TGTGCCAGCAGCCCAACAGGGCCCCCCTACGAGCAGTACTTC	CASSPTGPPYEQYF
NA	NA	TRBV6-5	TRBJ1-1	TGTGCCAGCCGACCACAGTACATGAACACTGAAGCTTTCTTT	CASRPQYMNTEAFF
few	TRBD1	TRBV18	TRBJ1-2	TGTGCCAGCTCACCTGACACAGGGGGTGGCTACACCTTC	CASSPDTGGGYTF
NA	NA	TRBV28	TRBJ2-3	TGTGCCAGCAGGGTGGACTCGCACACAGATACGCAGTATTTT	CASRVDSHTDTQYF
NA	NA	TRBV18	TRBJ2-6	TGTGCCAGCTCACTCTACAGTTCTGGGGCCAACGTCCTGACTTTC	CASSLYSSGANVLTF
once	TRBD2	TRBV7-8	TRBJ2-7	TGTGCCAGCAGCTTAGTGGGGGGGATCTACGAGCAGTACTTC	CASSLVGGIYEQYF
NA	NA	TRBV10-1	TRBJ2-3	TGCGCCAGCAGTGAGTCTGGCGGAGATACGCAGTATTTT	CASSESGGDTQYF
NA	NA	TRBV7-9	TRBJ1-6	TGTGCCAGCAGCTTTGGGAGCTCCCATAATTCACCCCTCCACTTT	CASSFGSSHNSPLHF
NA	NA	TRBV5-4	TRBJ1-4	TGTGCCAGCAGCCTCGGACTGACCCCAACTAATGAAAAACTGTTTTTT	CASSLGLTPTNEKLFF
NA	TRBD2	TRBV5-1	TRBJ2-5	TGCGCCAGCAGCTTGGGAATACTAGCGGGGGTAGAAGAGACCCAGTACTTC	CASSLGILAGVEETQYF
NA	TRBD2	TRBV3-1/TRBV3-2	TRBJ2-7	TGTGCCAGCAGCCATGCCTCCGGGACTAGGCGATCCTACGAGCAGTACTTC	CASSHASGTRRSYEQYF
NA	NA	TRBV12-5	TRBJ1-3	TGTGCTAGTGGTTTGGGAACAGGGTCTGGAAACACCATATATTTT	CASGLGTGSGNTIYF
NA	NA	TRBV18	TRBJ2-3	TGTGCCAGCTCACCGGAGGATACGCAGTATTTT	CASSPEDTQYF
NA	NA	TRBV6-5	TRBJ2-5	TGTGCCAGCAGTTACGTACGGGGAGGCGGACAAGAGACCCAGTACTTC	CASSYVRGGGQETQYF
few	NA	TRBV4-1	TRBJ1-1	TGCGCCAGCAGCCAAGAAAGTCGAGGAGTAGCTGAAGCTTTCTTT	CASSQESRGVAEAFF
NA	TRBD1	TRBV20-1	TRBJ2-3	TGCAGTGCAAGGACAGGGGATACGCAGTATTTT	CSARTGDTQYF
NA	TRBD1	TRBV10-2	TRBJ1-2	TGCGCCAGCACCCATCCGGGACAGGGTAATGGCTACACCTTC	CASTHPGQGNGYTF
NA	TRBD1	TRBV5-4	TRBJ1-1	TGTGCCAGCAGCTCGCAACAGGGGAATGAAGCTTTCTTT	CASSSQQGNEAFF
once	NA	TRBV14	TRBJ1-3	TGTGCCAGCAGCCAAGGCTGGCGGGGGCAAGCGGACACCATATATTTT	CASSQGWRGQADTIYF
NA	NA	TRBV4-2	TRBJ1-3	TGTGCCAGCAGCCAAGCTGACAGCCGCTCTGGAAACACCATATATTTT	CASSQADSRSGNTIYF
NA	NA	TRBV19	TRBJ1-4	TGTGCCACCCCTACTCTGGGGGCGGCTAATGAAAAACTGTTTTTT	CATPTLGAANEKLFF
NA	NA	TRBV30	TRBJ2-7	TGTGCCTGGAGTGTACAGTACGAGCAGTACTTC	CAWSVQYEQYF
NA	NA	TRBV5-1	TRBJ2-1	TGCGCCAGCAGCTTGGGGCTAGAACTTGAGCAGTTCTTC	CASSLGLELEQFF
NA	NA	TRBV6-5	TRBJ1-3	TGTGCCAGCAGTTACGAACGGAGCTCTGGAAACACCATATATTTT	CASSYERSSGNTIYF
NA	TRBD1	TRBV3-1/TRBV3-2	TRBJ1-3	TGTGCCAGCAGCCAAGGGACAGGGGGATACACCATATATTTT	CASSQGTGGYTIYF
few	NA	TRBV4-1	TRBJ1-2	TGCGCCAGCAGCCAAGTCCCGGCCGTCCAACGGGATGGCTACACCTTC	CASSQVPAVQRDGYTF
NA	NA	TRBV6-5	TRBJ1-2	TGTGCCAGCAGTTTGGACAGTATCTATGGCTACACCTTC	CASSLDSIYGYTF
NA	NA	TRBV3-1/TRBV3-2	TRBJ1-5	TGTGCCAGCAGCGCCACCTACAATCAGCCCCAGCATTTT	CASSATYNQPQHF
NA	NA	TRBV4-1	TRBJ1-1	TGCGCCAGCAGCCATGGGGGCAGAAACACTGAAGCTTTCTTT	CASSHGGRNTEAFF
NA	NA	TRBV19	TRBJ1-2	TGTGCCAGTACTTCCCAGGGGCCGTCACGGTCCCTTAATGGCTACACCTTC	CASTSQGPSRSLNGYTF
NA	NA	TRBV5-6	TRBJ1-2	TGTGCCAGCAGCTCCCCGGGGAGGGGTCATGGCTACACCTTC	CASSSPGRGHGYTF
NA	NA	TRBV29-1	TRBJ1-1	TGCAGCTCCAGGGGTTTGAACACTGAAGCTTTCTTT	CSSRGLNTEAFF
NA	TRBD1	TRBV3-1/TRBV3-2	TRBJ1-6	TGTGCCAGCAGCCTGGGACAGGGGGATTCACCCCTCCACTTT	CASSLGQGDSPLHF